This T cell receptor (beta chain) was identified in a study of Ad26.COV2.S vaccination and SARS-CoV-2 variants. Assay: immunoSEQ multiplex PCR; the TCRdb copy retains only in-frame clones and omits some. Found here are under 250,000 clones, 70% to 90% of them singletons; the top ten hold approximately 3%. The study, taken as a whole, reports: Possibly, TCR breadth and depth analyses underestimated total T cell responses.

Treatment given: roughly 19 received Ad26.COV2.S at low or high dose, single or two shots; five or six received placebo; per-sample allocation not given. The samples were gathered on day 63 after the first injection of vaccine or placebo. As for this clone: Its antigen is not identified.

Sequenced here: peripheral blood, sampled in a trial of Ad26.COV2.S vaccine versus placebo. The receptor was isolated from a person aged 18-65 years who received the Ad26.COV2.S COVID-19 vaccine or a placebo.

This CDR3 reads CAWSVLAGATDTQYF. In DNA, the CDR3 is TGTGCCTGGAGTGTCTTAGCGGGGGCCACAGATACGCAGTATTTT. V gene TRBV30 combines with J gene TRBJ2-3; TRBD2 aligns across 9 bases. The CDR3 is made up of 15 amino acids. Germline CDR1 GTSNPN, CDR2 SVGIG (reference sequence). Trimming at V came to 0 bases and at J to 2 bases, leaving 3 bases not matched to a gene.